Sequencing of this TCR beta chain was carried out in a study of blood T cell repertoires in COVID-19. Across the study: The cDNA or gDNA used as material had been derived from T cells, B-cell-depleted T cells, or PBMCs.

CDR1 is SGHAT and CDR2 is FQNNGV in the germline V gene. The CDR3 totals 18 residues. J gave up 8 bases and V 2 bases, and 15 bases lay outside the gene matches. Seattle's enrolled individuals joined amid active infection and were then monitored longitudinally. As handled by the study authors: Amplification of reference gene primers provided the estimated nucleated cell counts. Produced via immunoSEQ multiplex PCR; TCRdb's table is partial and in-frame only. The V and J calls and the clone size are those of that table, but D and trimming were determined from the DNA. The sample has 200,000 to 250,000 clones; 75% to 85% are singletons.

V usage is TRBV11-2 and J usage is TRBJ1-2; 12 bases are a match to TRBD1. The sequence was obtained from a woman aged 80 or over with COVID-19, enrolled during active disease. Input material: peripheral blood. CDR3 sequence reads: CASSLQSFGGQGARGYTF. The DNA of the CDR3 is TGTGCCAGCAGCTTACAATCCTTCGGGGGACAGGGGGCGCGGGGCTACACCTTC.